These T cell receptor beta chains were read from a single sample in a study of OX40 agonist ivuxolimab in advanced cancers. Method: immunoSEQ multiplex PCR; TCRdb's copy keeps in-frame clones and lacks some. The sample consists of fewer than 85,000 clones, roughly 90% of them appearing once. The sample here was CD4+ or CD8+ T cells sorted from blood, taken in a trial of the OX40 agonist ivuxolimab. The receptor source for this set is an adult with an advanced solid tumor such as melanoma, head and neck, liver or kidney cancer. Each CDR3 is given with its conserved first and last residue. A D gene is named only where the DNA matches it firmly. Size tells how often a clone was seen (once, few, many) or the class of an expanded clone, and some rows leave it out.

TRBV11-2,-,TRBJ2-5,-,TGTGCCAGCAGCCCAGGGTTTACTGAGACCCAGTACTTC,CASSPGFTETQYF
TRBV5-5,-,TRBJ2-2,TRBD2,TGTGCCAGCAGCGGAATAGCGGGAGGGCTTGCCGGGGAGCTGTTTTTT,CASSGIAGGLAGELFF
TRBV4-3,-,TRBJ1-1,-,TGCGCCAGCAGCCAAGCCACTTACGGTGAAGCTTTCTTT,CASSQATYGEAFF
TRBV19,-,TRBJ1-2,-,TGTGCCAGTCTTGGGGACAAACCTCCCTATGGCTACACCTTC,CASLGDKPPYGYTF
TRBV28,-,TRBJ2-7,-,TGTGCCAGCAGGACAGGCGGACTAATCTGGGACTTC,CASRTGGLIWDF
TRBV6-1,few,TRBJ1-2,-,TGTGCCAGCAGTGAAGCCTGGGTGGGCTTAGGGTATGGCTACACCTTC,CASSEAWVGLGYGYTF
TRBV5-4,-,TRBJ2-7,-,TGTGCCAGCAGCGCCACCGGGACGGGGACCTACGAGCAGTACTTC,CASSATGTGTYEQYF
TRBV28,-,TRBJ2-1,-,TGTGCCAGCAGCCCGTCAGTAGCTTGGGTCCATGAGCAGTTCTTC,CASSPSVAWVHEQFF
TRBV10-3,once,TRBJ1-1,-,TGTGCCATCTCGACAGCTACGAACACTGAAGCTTTCTTT,CAISTATNTEAFF
TRBV2,-,TRBJ2-5,-,TGTGCCAGCAGTAAAGAACAGAGAGAGACCCAGTACTTC,CASSKEQRETQYF
TRBV9,once,TRBJ1-1,-,TGTGCCAGCAGCGTAGGTTCAGGCCTGAACACTGAAGCTTTCTTT,CASSVGSGLNTEAFF
TRBV5-4,-,TRBJ2-1,TRBD2,TGTGCCAGCAGCTTATTAGCGGGGGATTACAATGAGCAGTTCTTC,CASSLLAGDYNEQFF
TRBV7-3,-,TRBJ2-1,TRBD2,TGTGCCAGCAGCTCCGGGACTAGCGGATACAATGAGCAGTTCTTC,CASSSGTSGYNEQFF
TRBV9,-,TRBJ2-3,TRBD2,TGTGCCAGCAGCCCCCGACTAGCGGGCACAGATACGCAGTATTTT,CASSPRLAGTDTQYF
TRBV4-3,-,TRBJ1-1,-,TGCGCCAGCAGCCGAGAGAGAATGAACACTGAAGCTTTCTTT,CASSRERMNTEAFF
TRBV2,-,TRBJ1-6,-,TGTGCCAGCGCGTCAGCAAATAATTCACCCCTCCACTTT,CASASANNSPLHF
TRBV27,-,TRBJ1-2,-,TGTGCCAGCAGTCCAACTCCCGGGACTTCAACCTCCGAGGGCTACACCTTC,CASSPTPGTSTSEGYTF
TRBV7-2,-,TRBJ1-1,-,TGTGCCAGCAGCTTTCGGGGACGGGGCGAAGCTTTCTTT,CASSFRGRGEAFF
TRBV15,-,TRBJ2-7,TRBD2,TGTGCCACCAGCAGAGATTTAAGAATGGGGCCCGGAGATGTAACTAGCGCCTCCTACGAGCAGTACTTC,CATSRDLRMGPGDVTSASYEQYF
TRBV7-3,-,TRBJ2-1,-,TGTGCCAGCAGCTTATTAGGCGGGACCTCCTACAATGAGCAGTTCTTC,CASSLLGGTSYNEQFF
TRBV28,-,TRBJ2-6,-,TGTCCACCGAGGGAGGGGGCAGCTGGGGCCAACGTCCTGACTTTC,CPPREGAAGANVLTF
TRBV7-2,-,TRBJ2-5,-,TGTGCCAGCAGCTTAATAGTAGGTACGGGACCAGAGACCCAGTACTTC,CASSLIVGTGPETQYF
TRBV29-1,-,TRBJ1-3,-,TGCAGCGCCCGCTCTGGAAACACCATATATTTT,CSARSGNTIYF
TRBV28,-,TRBJ2-1,TRBD2,TGTGCCAGCATCAGGACTAGCGGGAACAATGAGCAGTTCTTC,CASIRTSGNNEQFF
TRBV6-5,-,TRBJ2-2,-,TGTGCCAGCAGTCCCCCGAACCCCGGGGAGCTGTTTTTT,CASSPPNPGELFF
TRBV27,-,TRBJ2-5,-,TGTGCCAGCAGTCTGGACGGTAAAGAGACCCAGTACTTC,CASSLDGKETQYF
TRBV4-2,-,TRBJ2-1,TRBD1,TGTGCCAGCAGCCAAGTGACAGGGGATTATGAGCAGTTCTTC,CASSQVTGDYEQFF
TRBV6-1,-,TRBJ1-1,TRBD1,TGTGCCAGCAGCCGAGGCCAGGACAGGGGCGCTTTCTTT,CASSRGQDRGAFF
TRBV4-2,few,TRBJ2-7,-,TGTGCCAGCAGCCAAGAGGAGGGGTACGAGCAGTACTTC,CASSQEEGYEQYF
TRBV5-6,-,TRBJ2-1,TRBD2,TGTGCCAGCAGCCTGCCGGGACTAGGCAATGAGCAGTTCTTC,CASSLPGLGNEQFF
TRBV5-6,-,TRBJ1-3,-,TGTGCCAGCAGCCGACGGGCAGGGTGGTCTGGAAACACCATATATTTT,CASSRRAGWSGNTIYF
TRBV6-1,-,TRBJ2-4,TRBD2,TGTGCCAGCAGTGCAATCAGCGGGAGGGCCGACATTCAGTACTTC,CASSAISGRADIQYF
TRBV5-6,-,TRBJ2-4,-,TGTGCCAGCAGCTCCCGGGGTGATGTAGCCAAAAACATTCAGTACTTC,CASSSRGDVAKNIQYF
TRBV5-4,-,TRBJ2-3,-,TGTGCCAGCAGCTTGCCAGCGATCAAAGATACGCAGTATTTT,CASSLPAIKDTQYF
TRBV5-1,-,TRBJ2-1,-,TGCGCCAGCAGCTTGGAAGGTGGCTCCTACAATGAGCAGTTCTTC,CASSLEGGSYNEQFF
TRBV28,-,TRBJ2-7,TRBD1,TGTGCCAGCAGTCCGCCGGGACAGGGAATTTCCTACGAGCAGTACTTC,CASSPPGQGISYEQYF
TRBV7-2,-,TRBJ2-7,TRBD1,TGTGCCAGCAGCCCACAACAGGGGGCGACCTACGAGCAGTACTTC,CASSPQQGATYEQYF
TRBV15,-,TRBJ2-7,-,TGTGCCACCAGCAGAGAATTGTTACTGGGGGAGCAGTACTTC,CATSRELLLGEQYF
TRBV7-9,-,TRBJ2-5,TRBD2,TGTGCCAGCAGCTCCGGACTAGCGGGAGCGGAGACCCAGTACTTC,CASSSGLAGAETQYF
TRBV29-1,-,TRBJ2-5,-,TGCAGCGTTGTCTTGGGGGCGCGCGAGACCCAGTACTTC,CSVVLGARETQYF